Listed here is a single T cell receptor (beta chain). Sequencing used immunoSEQ multiplex PCR; TCRdb keeps in-frame clones, though not all of them. Of some 250,000 clones in the sample, 86% were seen once. This record comes from a study of blood T cell repertoires in COVID-19. Study background: Spain, Italy and the United States supplied samples that represented acute and convalescent COVID-19. Sample material is recorded as cDNA or gDNA derived from T cells, B-cell-depleted T cells, or PBMCs.

Unmatched junction bases numbered 7, after V lost 11 bases and J lost 4 bases. Looked up from germline, CDR1 is KGHDR and CDR2 is SFDVKD. CDR3 length: 14 amino acids. The TCR comes from a young man with active or convalescent COVID-19. The V and J genes are TRBV24-1 and TRBJ1-3; 10 nucleotides line up with TRBD1. Sequencing was performed on peripheral blood. The CDR3 DNA is TGTGCCAGGAGGGACAGGGGAAACGGAAACACCATATATTTT. Protein product: CARRDRGNGNTIYF.